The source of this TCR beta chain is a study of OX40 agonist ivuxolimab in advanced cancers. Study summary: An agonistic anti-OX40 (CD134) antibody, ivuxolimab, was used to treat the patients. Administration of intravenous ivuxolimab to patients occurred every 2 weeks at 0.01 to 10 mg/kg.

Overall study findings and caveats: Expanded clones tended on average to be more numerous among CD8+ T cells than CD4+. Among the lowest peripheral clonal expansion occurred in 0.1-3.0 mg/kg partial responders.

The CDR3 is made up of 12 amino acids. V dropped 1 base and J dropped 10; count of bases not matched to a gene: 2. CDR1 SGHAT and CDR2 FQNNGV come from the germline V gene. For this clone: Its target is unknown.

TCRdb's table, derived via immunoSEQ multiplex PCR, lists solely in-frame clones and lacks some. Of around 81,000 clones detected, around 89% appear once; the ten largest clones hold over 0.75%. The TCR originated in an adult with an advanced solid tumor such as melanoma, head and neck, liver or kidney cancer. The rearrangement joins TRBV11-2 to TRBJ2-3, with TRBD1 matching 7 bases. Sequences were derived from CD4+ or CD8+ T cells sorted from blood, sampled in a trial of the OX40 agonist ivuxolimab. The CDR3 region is CASSLGQGAQYF. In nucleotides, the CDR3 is TGTGCCAGCAGCTTAGGACAGGGAGCGCAGTATTTT.